These 9 T cell receptor beta chains originate from one sample sequenced in a study of blood T cell repertoires in COVID-19 (dated by TCRdb to the early 2020s). To prepare the library, the immunoSEQ multiplex PCR assay was applied. TCRdb mirrors the immuneACCESS table, restricted to in-frame sequences. Some clones are absent from its copies; in checked studies, under half trace to an unresolved V gene, and the reason for the others is unknown. The sample table lists about 83,000 clones, more than 70% of them with a count of one. The top ten constitute 20% to 25% of the sample. Material: peripheral blood. The receptors shown here come from a woman older than 75 in a cohort sampled during active or convalescent COVID-19.

The V and J genes are TRBV28 and TRBJ1-4; the D is unclear. The ends were cut back, 2 bases at V and 0 bases at J, with 4 bases in the middle. In germline, CDR1 is MDHEN, CDR2 SYDVKM. The CDR3 length is 14 residues. Written as DNA, the CDR3 is TGTGCCAGCAGTTTACCTGCAACTAATGAAAAACTGTTTTTT. It specifies CASSLPATNEKLFF.

The V gene is TRBV27, the J gene TRBJ2-5; 9 bases agree with TRBD1. Trimming cost V 7 bases and J 3 bases; bases outside gene matches: 12. This CDR3 contains 16 residues. Germline V CDR1 and CDR2: MNHEY, SMNVEV (reference sequence). CDR3 nucleotides: TGTGCCAGCACCACGCGACAGGGGGACTCCGAAGAGACCCAGTACTTC. Its protein is CASTTRQGDSEETQYF.

The V and J genes are TRBV4-1 and TRBJ1-1, with TRBD1 matching over 7 bases. Trimming took 4 bases from V and 0 from J; bases not matched to a gene: 5. This CDR3 contains 15 residues. Germline CDR1 and CDR2: MGHRA and YSYEKL. The chain's CDR3 is CASSPSTGLNTEAFF. For the CDR3, the DNA is TGCGCCAGCAGCCCCTCGACAGGGTTGAACACTGAAGCTTTCTTT.

V gene TRBV25-1 combines with J gene TRBJ1-4; D might be TRBD1 (6 bases). The germline CDR1 and CDR2 sequences are MGHDK and SYGVNS. Trimming removed 1 base from V and 8 bases from J, with 20 bases in between. CDR3 length: 17 amino acids. DNA of the CDR3: TGTGCCAGCAGTGAATCTGGCAGGGGAGCGGTTAACGAAAAACTGTTTTTT. The encoded protein is CASSESGRGAVNEKLFF.

This chain joins TRBV11-2 and TRBJ2-5; 8 nucleotides match TRBD2. The V and J ends lost 5 bases and 5 bases, in that order; junction bases with no gene match: 7. The CDR3 runs 14 residues. In germline, CDR1 is SGHAT, CDR2 FQNNGV. The CDR3 region is CASSRDGRVETQYF. As DNA, the CDR3 is TGTGCCAGCAGCCGTGACGGGAGGGTGGAGACCCAGTACTTC.

J is TRBJ1-2 and V is TRBV7-3, with 7 bases matching TRBD1. The CDR3 has 15 residues. With 6 bases clipped from V and 4 bases from J, the junction kept 11 bases outside the gene matches. The germline CDR1 and CDR2 sequences are SGHTA and FQGTGA. The CDR3 region has the DNA TGTGCCAGCAGTGTTGGGGACAGCCGGATCTATGGCTACACCTTC. Encoded protein: CASSVGDSRIYGYTF. The complete variable domain, with remaining parts taken from reference TRBV7-3 and TRBJ1-2, reads GAGVSQTPSNKVTEKGKYVELRCDPISGHTALYWYRQSLGQGPEFLIYFQGTGAADDSGLPNDRFFAVRPEGSVSTLKIQRTERGDSAVYLCASSVGDSRIYGYTFGSGTRLTVV.

The chain couples TRBV3-1 (or the pseudogene TRBV3-2) to TRBJ1-1, with a possible D match to TRBD1 (6 bases). This CDR3 is 17 amino acids long. Germline V gives CDR1 LGHDT, CDR2 YNNKEL (reference sequence). The V gene lost 3 bases and the J gene lost 0 bases, with 17 bases spanning the gap. The CDR3 loop is CASSHSGTRALNTEAFF. The CDR3 bases are TGTGCCAGCAGCCACTCCGGGACAAGAGCTCTGAACACTGAAGCTTTCTTT.

V and J are TRBV21-1 and TRBJ2-1; TRBD2 is taken as the D call from the table, unchecked against the DNA. TRBV21-1 is given as a pseudogene. This CDR3 region has 18 residues. The CDR3 nucleotides are TGTGCCAGCAGCAAATGGGGGACTAGCGGGATGAACTACAATGAGCAGTTCTTC. Protein sequence: CASSKWGTSGMNYNEQFF.

The V gene is TRBV7-2, the J gene TRBJ2-7, with a possible D match to TRBD1 (6 bases). Germline assignment: CDR1 SGHTA and CDR2 FQGNSA. The germline V and J ends were trimmed by 3 bases and 0 bases, with 6 bases remaining between them. CDR3 length: 13 amino acids. The CDR3 nucleotides are TGTGCCAGCAGCTTGGACAGCTCCTACGAGCAGTACTTC. It translates to CASSLDSSYEQYF.